This T cell receptor beta chain was obtained from a study of T-cell reconstitution after alpha-beta-depleted transplantation in children. The germline gives CDR1 SGHVS, CDR2 FNYEAQ. The CDR3 totals 16 residues. V dropped 1 base and J dropped 2 bases, with 14 bases sitting between them. Researchers prepared the TCRbeta library using unique molecular identifiers, the study reports. TCRdb reprocessed the PCR reads via MiXCR and lists one record per CDR3 protein. The sample carries about 420,000 distinct CDR3 sequences, roughly 10% recorded once. This clonotype was counted a few times. The chain joins TRBV7-6 to TRBJ2-5; the D gene is possibly TRBD1 (6 bases). The sequence was obtained from a human donor who donated a stem cell graft to a child with acute myeloid leukemia. The sample here was PBMCs from the stem cell graft donor, taken from the stem cell graft. The CDR3 is CASSLDLRGSQETQYF. CDR3 nucleotide sequence: TGTGCCAGCAGCTTAGACTTAAGGGGGAGTCAAGAGACCCAGTACTTC.